This T cell receptor beta chain derives from a study of early T cells in non-severe SARS-CoV-2 infection. Overall study: Sequencing of unsorted whole blood was done on bulk RNA, leaving chains unpaired.

TCRdb re-called the 5' RACE reads with MiXCR, one entry per CDR3 protein. Among roughly 29,000 distinct CDR3 sequences listed, about 5% were seen once. Germline V CDR1 and CDR2: SGHAT, FQNNGV. This CDR3 comprises 15 residues. Unmatched junction bases numbered 10, after V lost 5 bases and J lost 7 bases. Study conclusions and caveats: Private and CD4 specificities were missed by VDJdb matching, which favored anti-spike CD8 responses.

In the case of this clonotype: Its antigen is not identified.

Specimen: whole blood. The receptor's source is an adult who was a healthcare worker with PCR-confirmed SARS-CoV-2 infection or an uninfected control (not recorded which). The chain recombines TRBV11-2 with TRBJ2-5; TRBD2 matches 10 bases. As DNA, the CDR3 is TGTGCCAGCAGCGTCACTAGCGGGGCTCTCGGGACCCAGTACTTC. Translating gives CASSVTSGALGTQYF.